This TCR beta chain originates from a study of vaccination effects on CD4 cells after COVID-19. The study's findings and limits: Just 1 of 255 vaccine-induced clones in healthy recipients was cross-reactive.

As concerns this clone: Its specificity is unknown.

Clones were read by immunoSEQ multiplex PCR, and TCRdb kept only the in-frame ones, dropping some. The sample includes around 63,000 clones, 70% to 85% of them seen just once. Within the ViraFEST assay, antigen-specific CD4+ T cells underwent expansion with viral peptide pools prior to sequencing. Upon completion of about eleven days in culture, CD4+ T cells were isolated. Recipients of the vaccine had no prior SARS-CoV-2 infection and negative nucleocapsid antibodies. The V end was cut by 10 bases, the J end by 6 bases, with 22 bases between. There are 15 residues in the CDR3. Germline V gene sequence: CDR1 LNHDA, CDR2 SQIVND (reference sequence).

The J gene is TRBJ1-5, the V gene TRBV19; no definite D call. Here the sequenced sample was CD4+ T cells from PBMCs cultured with HCoV-OC43 spike peptides, taken before COVID-19 vaccination. Subset described: HCoV-OC43 spike overlapping peptide pool stimulation. The sequence was collected from a human donor who received a COVID-19 vaccine. The CDR3 region is CATSIVQNLGQPQHF. For the CDR3, the DNA is TGTGCCACTTCGATCGTCCAGAACCTAGGTCAGCCCCAGCATTTT.